These 19 T cell receptor beta chains came from one sample sequenced in a study of cytomegalovirus exposure and HLA in healthy donors. The PCR was carried out with 60 Vbeta primers and 13 Jbeta primers. TCRdb's table, derived via immunoSEQ multiplex PCR, lists solely in-frame clones and lacks some. The sample carries about 140,000 clones, approximately 91% recorded once. The source material was PBMCs. These receptors were collected from a woman in her 40s in good health and CMV-seronegative.

CDR3 amino acids: CASSPPSSGGYSYEQYF. CDR3 nucleotides: TGTGCCAGCTCACCACCGAGTAGCGGGGGCTACTCCTACGAGCAGTACTTC. The gene calls are TRBV18 and TRBJ2-5, with 9 nucleotides matching TRBD2. The end of the DNA fits TRBJ2-7 better, so the J call may be wrong. The CDR3 contains 17 residues. Germline CDR1 reads KGHSH; CDR2 reads LQKENI.

Only one count was recorded for this clone. The chain employs TRBV19 and TRBJ2-6; D not resolved. The CDR3 contains 15 residues. CDR1 and CDR2 (germline): LNHDA, SQIVND (reference sequence). Trimming took 1 base from V and 5 from J, leaving 9 bases between them. Here the CDR3 DNA reads TGTGCCAGTAGTATAGGAGTGAGCTGGGCCAACGTCCTGACTTTC. Protein: CASSIGVSWANVLTF.

The J gene is TRBJ1-1, the V gene TRBV10-3; weak D call: TRBD1 (6 bases). V was trimmed by 2 bases and J by 3 bases, leaving 13 bases between them. This CDR3 has 15 residues. The germline CDR1 and CDR2 sequences are ENHRY and SYGVKD. The CDR3, as DNA: TGTGCCATCAGTGAGGGCCTGGGGGCGGACACTGAAGCTTTCTTT. Its protein is CAISEGLGADTEAFF.

The chain uses TRBV7-9 and TRBJ2-3, with 10 nucleotides matching TRBD2. The CDR3 runs 17 residues. V lost 4 bases, J lost 2 bases, and 9 bases stayed unmatched. From germline, CDR1 is SEHNR and CDR2 FQNEAQ (reference sequence). CDR3 sequence (DNA): TGTGCCAGCAGCTGGGCCCCAGCGGGAGGGCACACAGATACGCAGTATTTT. It encodes CASSWAPAGGHTDTQYF.

This clone was seen a few times. This chain links TRBV6-6 with TRBJ2-7, with D hard to call. CDR1 and CDR2 from the germline V gene are MNHNY and SVGAGI (reference sequence). The germline V and J ends were trimmed by 0 bases and 3 bases, with 9 bases remaining between them. This CDR3 contains 14 residues. CDR3 region: CASSYSGEVYEQYF. Here the CDR3 DNA reads TGTGCCAGCAGTTACTCCGGTGAGGTCTACGAGCAGTACTTC.

The DNA for the CDR3 is TGTGCCAGCAGCACGACATGGTTCGATACGCAGTATTTT. Translating gives CASSTTWFDTQYF. V is TRBV7-2 and J is TRBJ2-3; the D is unclear. This CDR3 spans 13 amino acids. CDR1 and CDR2 (germline): SGHTA, FQGNSA. V was trimmed by 5 bases and J by 6 bases, leaving 12 bases between them.

The chain recombines TRBV5-4 with TRBJ2-5, with TRBD1 identical over 9 bases. Germline V gene lookup returns CDR1 SGHNT and CDR2 YYREEE (reference sequence). The CDR3 is 15 amino acids. After removal of 1 base from V and 5 bases from J, the junction contained 6 bases not matched to a gene. CDR3 DNA sequence: TGTGCCAGCAGCTTGTTGGGACAGGGATTGGAGACCCAGTACTTC. This encodes CASSLLGQGLETQYF. Full variable domain (rest looked up from reference TRBV5-4 and TRBJ2-5): ETGVTQSPTHLIKTRGQQVTLRCSSQSGHNTVSWYQQALGQGPQFIFQYYREEENGRGNFPPRFSGLQFPNYSSELNVNALELDDSALYLCASSLLGQGLETQYFGPGTRLLVL.

This chain connects TRBV27 to TRBJ2-7; 10 positions match TRBD1. The CDR3 covers 15 residues. V was clipped by 6 bases and J by 4 bases; unmatched bases: 9. In germline, CDR1 is MNHEY, CDR2 SMNVEV (reference sequence). The chain's CDR3 is CASRGVGQGKYEQYF. CDR3 bases: TGTGCCAGCAGGGGAGTGGGACAGGGGAAATACGAGCAGTACTTC.

The CDR3 DNA sequence: TGTGCCAGCAGCTTGAACAGGGGGAACTATGGCTACACCTTC. Amino acid sequence: CASSLNRGNYGYTF. J is TRBJ1-2 and V is TRBV5-4; 8 bases agree with TRBD1. V lost 1 base and J lost 2; bases outside the gene matches: 1. The CDR3 consists of 14 residues. Germline lookup yields CDR1 SGHNT and CDR2 YYREEE (reference sequence).

The J gene is TRBJ2-6, the V gene TRBV4-1; D is unresolved. The CDR3 has 18 amino acids. The germline V and J ends were trimmed by 0 bases and 0 bases, with 12 bases remaining between them. The germline V gene has CDR1 MGHRA and CDR2 YSYEKL. Here the CDR3 DNA reads TGCGCCAGCAGCCAAGATCTGGAGATCAGCTCTGGGGCCAACGTCCTGACTTTC. Residues: CASSQDLEISSGANVLTF.

This chain joins TRBV6-5 and TRBJ2-7, with a possible D match to TRBD2 (6 bases). This CDR3 comprises 15 residues. V gave up 5 bases and J gave up 6 bases, with 20 bases separating them. CDR1 is MNHEY and CDR2 is SVGAGI in the germline V gene. The CDR3 protein is CASSTRRGWGGEQYF. In nucleotides, the CDR3 is TGTGCCAGCAGTACCCGTAGAGGGTGGGGAGGCGAGCAGTACTTC.

The V gene is TRBV7-8, the J gene TRBJ2-1; D is tentatively TRBD1 or TRBD2 (7 bases each). V was trimmed by 5 bases and J by 9 bases, leaving 14 bases between them. CDR3 length equals 13 residues. The germline V gene has CDR1 SGHVS and CDR2 FQNEAQ. The CDR3 sequence: CASSLDREGEQFF. The CDR3 region has the DNA TGTGCCAGCAGCCTAGACAGGGAGGGTGAGCAGTTCTTC.

The CDR3 loop is CASSPSSGREEQYF. Written as DNA, the CDR3 is TGTGCCAGCAGCCCCTCTAGCGGGAGGGAAGAGCAGTACTTC. The chain uses TRBV28 and TRBJ2-7, with 12 bases identical to TRBD2. The germline V gene encodes CDR1 MDHEN and CDR2 SYDVKM. Trimming at V came to 6 bases and at J to 7 bases, leaving 7 bases not matched to a gene. This CDR3 region has 14 residues. The full variable domain, its missing parts supplied by reference TRBV28 and TRBJ2-7, is DVKVTQSSRYLVKRTGEKVFLECVQDMDHENMFWYRQDPGLGLRLIYFSYDVKMKEKGDIPEGYSVSREKKERFSLILESASTNQTSMYLCASSPSSGREEQYFGPGTRLTVT.

The chain couples TRBV7-9 to TRBJ2-1; D might be TRBD2 (6 bases). The CDR3 length is 13 residues. Trimming cost V 11 bases and J 7 bases, with 18 bases left between them. Germline assignment: CDR1 SEHNR and CDR2 FQNEAQ (reference sequence). The DNA for the CDR3 is TGTGCCTTTCCCGGGGGTTTGCGGAATGAGCAGTTCTTC. Its translation is CAFPGGLRNEQFF.

This chain connects TRBV5-4 to TRBJ1-1; TRBD1 matches 10 bases. Germline CDR1 is SGHNT and CDR2 is YYREEE (reference sequence). Germline trimming cut 6 bases from V and 3 bases from J; bases unmatched to any gene: 8. The CDR3 has 15 residues. DNA for the CDR3: TGTGCCAGCAATTCACCGGGACAGGGGTACACTGAAGCTTTCTTT. Protein product: CASNSPGQGYTEAFF.

The chain links TRBV7-2 to TRBJ2-3; D might be TRBD2 (5 bases). The CDR3 has 15 amino acids. CDR1 SGHTA and CDR2 FQGNSA come from the germline V gene. Trimming cost V 6 bases and J 9 bases, with 22 bases left between them. The CDR3 region is CASRADWRHGGTQYF. The CDR3 nucleotides are TGTGCCAGCAGGGCGGACTGGCGCCACGGTGGCACGCAGTATTTT.

The CDR3 loop reads CASSLWQGAPGNTIYF. The DNA for the CDR3 is TGTGCCAGCAGTTTATGGCAGGGGGCGCCCGGAAACACCATATATTTT. This chain links TRBV28 with TRBJ1-3, with 8 bases lining up with TRBD1. The CDR3 sequence is 16 residues long. Germline V lookup: CDR1 MDHEN, CDR2 SYDVKM. V shed 0 bases, J shed 4 bases, and the junction held 5 bases outside the gene matches.

The chain recombines TRBV9 with TRBJ2-5; unclear D gene. Trimming took off 4 bases at V and 1 base at J, with 8 bases between the two ends. There are 13 residues in the CDR3. CDR1 and CDR2 (germline): SGDLS, YYNGEE. The CDR3 loop reads CASSPRPQETQYF. The DNA for the CDR3 is TGTGCCAGCAGCCCCCGTCCCCAAGAGACCCAGTACTTC.

The chain couples TRBV10-2 to TRBJ2-1; 8 bases line up with TRBD2. The CDR3 has 13 residues. V dropped 11 bases and J dropped 9; count of bases not matched to a gene: 12. The V gene's germline CDR1 is WSHSY and CDR2 SAAADI. DNA of the CDR3: TGCGCCTCCAGTAACGGGAGGGTCAGTGAGCAGTTCTTC. Translation gives CASSNGRVSEQFF.